The 24 T cell receptor beta chains below come from one sample, sequenced in a study of graft-versus-host responses after intestinal transplantation (dated by TCRdb to the early 2020s). Library preparation was by the immunoSEQ multiplex PCR assay. TCRdb mirrors the immuneACCESS table, restricted to in-frame sequences. Some clones are absent from its copies; in checked studies, under half trace to an unresolved V gene, and the reason for the others is unknown. Present in this sample are 100,000 to 110,000 clones, approximately 84% of which were seen just once. 0.85% to 1% of the sample rests with the top ten. Antigen specificity for these receptors is unknown. The time point tag for this specimen amounts to: cells obtained before transplantation from donor or recipient. The sample here was unstimulated CD4+ T cells sorted from spleen or lymph node cells, taken before transplant. These TCRs come from a human donor who was the organ donor for an intestinal transplant.

The chain couples TRBV7-2 to TRBJ1-3; 7 nucleotides match TRBD1. This CDR3 is built from 14 residues. The trim removed 5 bases at V and 3 bases at J, leaving 4 bases unmatched. Germline V gene lookup returns CDR1 SGHTA and CDR2 FQGNSA. CDR3 nucleotides: TGTGCCAGCAGCCAAACAGGGGATGGAAACACCATATATTTT. It translates to CASSQTGDGNTIYF.

The chain links TRBV30 to TRBJ1-5, with 8 bases that match TRBD1. With 0 bases clipped from V and 9 bases from J, the junction kept 10 bases outside the gene matches. CDR1 and CDR2 from the germline V gene are GTSNPN and SVGIG (reference sequence). This CDR3 region has 15 residues. CDR3 amino acids: CAWSVRGTGTSPQHF. CDR3 sequence (DNA): TGTGCCTGGAGTGTACGGGGGACAGGCACATCGCCCCAGCATTTT.

This rearrangement joins TRBV27 to TRBJ2-3; no clear D. The V end was cut by 5 bases, the J end by 9 bases, with 12 bases between. Germline V gives CDR1 MNHEY, CDR2 SMNVEV (reference sequence). The CDR3 length is 12 residues. The CDR3 loop reads CASSKDPGTQYF. CDR3 in DNA: TGTGCCAGCAGTAAAGATCCGGGCACGCAGTATTTT.

The chain has TRBV7-2 and TRBJ2-7, with 9 bases aligning to TRBD2. CDR1 is SGHTA, CDR2 FQGNSA, per germline. Germline trimming cut 4 bases from V and 3 bases from J; bases unmatched to any gene: 4. The length of the CDR3 is 14 residues. DNA for the CDR3: TGTGCCAGCAGCTCGCGGGGGGGAGGCTACGAGCAGTACTTC. It encodes CASSSRGGGYEQYF.

V is TRBV9 and J is TRBJ1-6, with D possibly being TRBD1 (6 bases). Per the germline V gene, CDR1 is SGDLS and CDR2 is YYNGEE. This CDR3 spans 14 amino acids. The germline V and J ends were trimmed by 3 bases and 7 bases, with 11 bases remaining between them. CDR3 nucleotides: TGTGCCAGCAGCGAACAGGGTGGAAATTCACCCCTCCACTTT. Its translation: CASSEQGGNSPLHF.

The chain links TRBV18 to TRBJ2-7; D call uncertain. CDR1 KGHSH and CDR2 LQKENI come from the germline V gene. Trimming cost V 3 bases and J 3 bases, with 12 bases left between them. The CDR3 is made up of 14 amino acids. The CDR3 coding sequence is TGTGCCAGCTCACCCTCCGGGTCCAACTACGAGCAGTACTTC. Residues: CASSPSGSNYEQYF.

The chain has TRBV5-8 and TRBJ2-5; 8 nucleotides align to TRBD2. J gave up 1 base and V 4 bases, and 9 bases lay outside the gene matches. Germline V gene lookup returns CDR1 SGHTS and CDR2 YDEGEE. This CDR3 has 16 amino acids. In nucleotides, the CDR3 is TGTGCCAGCAGCCACCAGCGGGGGCTAATCCAAGAGACCCAGTACTTC. Its protein product is CASSHQRGLIQETQYF.

This chain connects TRBV4-1 to TRBJ1-1; no reliable D call. Germline values: CDR1 MGHRA, CDR2 YSYEKL. The CDR3 is 14 amino acids. The V gene lost 6 bases and the J gene lost 1 base, with 12 bases spanning the gap. The CDR3 bases are TGCGCCAGCAGAGGCCCCCTCAAGAACACTGAAGCTTTCTTT. Protein sequence: CASRGPLKNTEAFF.

The chain has TRBV27 and TRBJ2-5, with D perhaps TRBD2 (6 bases). CDR1 MNHEY and CDR2 SMNVEV come from the germline V gene (reference sequence). This CDR3 spans 16 amino acids. Trimming stripped 2 bases from V and 3 bases from J, with 16 bases between. CDR3 sequence (DNA): TGTGCCAGCAGTTTAACCCCCGGGACTTCCAAAGAGACCCAGTACTTC. The encoded protein is CASSLTPGTSKETQYF.

The chain employs TRBV6-5 and TRBJ1-6; tentatively, D is TRBD1 (5 bases). The V end was cut by 0 bases, the J end by 7 bases, with 10 bases between. This CDR3 has 15 residues. Germline CDR1 and CDR2: MNHEY and SVGAGI. This CDR3 is CASSYSPGVNSPLHF. In DNA form, the CDR3 reads TGTGCCAGCAGTTACTCCCCGGGGGTAAATTCACCCCTCCACTTT.

In the case of this clone: At one boundary the junction diverges from the germline segment, which might be a read error. The chain employs TRBV28 and TRBJ1-2; 10 bases align to TRBD1. CDR3 length: 16 residues. The germline V gene encodes CDR1 MDHEN and CDR2 SYDVKM. The CDR3, as DNA: TGTGCCAGCAGGGAGACAGGGGGCGGGTCTAACTATGACTACACCTTC. It codes for CASRETGGGSNYDYTF.

V gene TRBV5-6 combines with J gene TRBJ1-1, with 7 bases lining up with TRBD1. The CDR3 extends over 15 amino acids. Per germline, CDR1 SGHDT and CDR2 YYEEEE. The V and J ends lost 5 bases and 0 bases, in that order; junction bases with no gene match: 7. The CDR3, as DNA: TGTGCCAGCAGGAAGGGGACAGTTATGAACACTGAAGCTTTCTTT. Encoded protein: CASRKGTVMNTEAFF.

V gene TRBV4-1 combines with J gene TRBJ2-6, with D maybe TRBD1 (6 bases). Germline CDR1 MGHRA, CDR2 YSYEKL. V gave up 4 bases and J gave up 7 bases, with 20 bases separating them. The CDR3 runs 17 residues. CDR3 residues: CASSRGGLVRGANVLTF. The CDR3 DNA is TGCGCCAGCAGCCGAGGGGGTTTGGTTCGCGGTGCCAACGTCCTGACTTTC.

The gene calls are TRBV6-5 and TRBJ2-5; possible D gene TRBD1, 5 bases. The length of the CDR3 is 16 residues. CDR1 and CDR2 from the germline V gene are MNHEY and SVGAGI. The V gene lost 2 bases and the J gene lost 1 base, with 14 bases spanning the gap. CDR3 in amino acids: CASSYDLSQGQETQYF. The CDR3 DNA sequence: TGTGCCAGCAGTTACGATCTGAGTCAGGGCCAAGAGACCCAGTACTTC.

V usage is TRBV25-1 and J usage is TRBJ2-2, with D possibly being TRBD1 or TRBD2 (5 bases each). This CDR3 comprises 15 residues. V was pared by 5 bases and J by 3 bases, with 13 bases between. Germline lookup yields CDR1 MGHDK and CDR2 SYGVNS. In DNA, the CDR3 is TGTGCCAGCAGTACCGGGGACCACTACACCGGGGAGCTGTTTTTT. Its protein product is CASSTGDHYTGELFF.

The genes are TRBV9 and TRBJ1-4, with TRBD1 as a possible D gene (5 bases). From germline, CDR1 is SGDLS and CDR2 YYNGEE. V lost 4 bases and J 8 bases, leaving 15 bases between the germline ends. CDR3 length: 14 amino acids. The CDR3 sequence: CASSQPGLGEKLFF. The DNA for the CDR3 is TGTGCCAGCAGCCAACCAGGGTTAGGGGAAAAACTGTTTTTT.

V and J are TRBV19 and TRBJ2-7; possibly TRBD2 for D (6 bases). Trimming stripped 5 bases from V and 3 bases from J, with 17 bases between. Germline CDR1 reads LNHDA; CDR2 reads SQIVND (reference sequence). The CDR3 is made up of 15 amino acids. The chain's CDR3 is CASSPGLPSHYEQYF. The CDR3 bases are TGTGCCAGTAGTCCTGGACTACCCTCACACTACGAGCAGTACTTC.

The V and J genes are TRBV18 and TRBJ2-7, with D possibly matching TRBD2 (6 bases). Germline values: CDR1 KGHSH, CDR2 LQKENI. CDR3 length: 14 residues. The ends were cut back, 3 bases at V and 3 bases at J, with 12 bases in the middle. The CDR3: CASSPGGQIYEQYF. CDR3 bases: TGTGCCAGCTCACCCGGAGGGCAGATCTACGAGCAGTACTTC.

V gene TRBV29-1 combines with J gene TRBJ2-1, with TRBD1 matching over 8 bases. The length of the CDR3 is 13 residues. Germline CDR1 reads SQVTM; CDR2 reads ANQGSEA. Trimming cost V 3 bases and J 7 bases; bases outside gene matches: 5. The CDR3: CSVEQGARNEQFF. CDR3 DNA: TGCAGCGTTGAGCAGGGGGCAAGGAATGAGCAGTTCTTC.

The chain has TRBV5-1 and TRBJ2-5; maybe TRBD2 (7 bases). The germline CDR1 and CDR2 sequences are SGHRS and YFSETQ. There are 15 residues in the CDR3. V lost 2 bases and J 4 bases, leaving 15 bases between the germline ends. Here the CDR3 DNA reads TGCGCCAGCAGCTTAGAGGGGGGGCCGGCAGAGACCCAGTACTTC. It translates to CASSLEGGPAETQYF. The full variable domain, rest sourced from reference TRBV5-1 and TRBJ2-5, is KAGVTQTPRYLIKTRGQQVTLSCSPISGHRSVSWYQQTPGQGLQFLFEYFSETQRNKGNFPGRFSGRQFSNSRSEMNVSTLELGDSALYLCASSLEGGPAETQYFGPGTRLLVL.

The chain recombines TRBV28 with TRBJ1-6; D remains ambiguous. In germline, CDR1 is MDHEN, CDR2 SYDVKM. There are 17 residues in the CDR3. V dropped 2 bases and J dropped 5 bases, with 16 bases sitting between them. The CDR3 sequence: CASSLGVGSRHNSPLHF. CDR3 DNA: TGTGCCAGCAGTTTAGGCGTCGGGTCCCGCCATAATTCACCCCTCCACTTT.

The chain has TRBV30 and TRBJ1-2; D not resolved. The CDR3 runs 13 residues. Germline V gene lookup returns CDR1 GTSNPN and CDR2 SVGIG (reference sequence). Trimming removed 3 bases from V and 4 bases from J, with 12 bases in between. The CDR3 protein is CAWSARAIYGYTF. In DNA form, the CDR3 reads TGTGCCTGGAGCGCGCGCGCGATCTATGGCTACACCTTC.

The genes are TRBV10-3 and TRBJ2-1; 9 positions match TRBD1. Germline lookup yields CDR1 ENHRY and CDR2 SYGVKD. With V trimmed by 5 bases and J by 9 bases, 11 bases remained unmatched. The CDR3 is 15 residues long. In nucleotides, the CDR3 is TGTGCCATCAGTTCTAAGACAGGGGGGATTACTGAGCAGTTCTTC. Residues: CAISSKTGGITEQFF.

This rearrangement joins TRBV20-1 to TRBJ2-5; D is undetermined. Germline CDR1 DFQATT, CDR2 SNEGSKA (reference sequence). Trimming stripped 5 bases from V and 5 bases from J, with 9 bases between. This CDR3 has 11 residues. The CDR3 here is CSAPRMETQYF. CDR3 nucleotide sequence: TGCAGTGCTCCTAGGATGGAGACCCAGTACTTC.